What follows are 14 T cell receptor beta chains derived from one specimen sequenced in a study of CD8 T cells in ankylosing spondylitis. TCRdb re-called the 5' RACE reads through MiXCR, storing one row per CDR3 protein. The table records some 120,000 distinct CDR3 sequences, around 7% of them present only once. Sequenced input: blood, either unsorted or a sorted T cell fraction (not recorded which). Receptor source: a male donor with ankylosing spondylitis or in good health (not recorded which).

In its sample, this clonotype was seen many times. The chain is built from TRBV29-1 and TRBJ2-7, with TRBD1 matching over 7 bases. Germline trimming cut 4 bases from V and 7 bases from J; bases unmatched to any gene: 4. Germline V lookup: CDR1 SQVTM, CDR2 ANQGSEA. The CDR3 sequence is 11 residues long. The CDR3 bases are TGCAGCGTTGCCCCGGACAGGGAGCAGTACTTC. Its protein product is CSVAPDREQYF.

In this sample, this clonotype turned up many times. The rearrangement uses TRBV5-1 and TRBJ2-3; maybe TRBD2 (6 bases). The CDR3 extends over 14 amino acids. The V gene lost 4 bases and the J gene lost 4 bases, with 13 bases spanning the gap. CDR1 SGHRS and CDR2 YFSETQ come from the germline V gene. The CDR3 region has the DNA TGCGCCAGCAGCGACGGGGCTAGCGCAGATACGCAGTATTTT. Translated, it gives CASSDGASADTQYF.

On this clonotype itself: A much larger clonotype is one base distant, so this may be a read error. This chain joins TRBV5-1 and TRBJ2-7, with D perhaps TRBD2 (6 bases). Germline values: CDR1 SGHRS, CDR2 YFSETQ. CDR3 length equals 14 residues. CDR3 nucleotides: TGCGCCAGCAGCACCGGGGACTTCTCCTGCGAGCAGTACTTC. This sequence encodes CASSTGDFSCEQYF. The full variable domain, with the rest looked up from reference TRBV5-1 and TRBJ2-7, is KAGVTQTPRYLIKTRGQQVTLSCSPISGHRSVSWYQQTPGQGLQFLFEYFSETQRNKGNFPGRFSGRQFSNSRSEMNVSTLELGDSALYLCASSTGDFSCEQYFGPGTRLTVT.

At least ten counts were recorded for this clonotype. DNA of the CDR3: TGCAGCGTTGTTGTCCAGTCCGGGGAGCTGTTTTTT. Translated: CSVVVQSGELFF. V gene TRBV29-1 combines with J gene TRBJ2-2; D is unresolved. CDR3 length: 12 residues. The V end was cut by 4 bases, the J end by 6 bases, with 9 bases between. Germline-derived CDR1 and CDR2 are SQVTM and ANQGSEA.

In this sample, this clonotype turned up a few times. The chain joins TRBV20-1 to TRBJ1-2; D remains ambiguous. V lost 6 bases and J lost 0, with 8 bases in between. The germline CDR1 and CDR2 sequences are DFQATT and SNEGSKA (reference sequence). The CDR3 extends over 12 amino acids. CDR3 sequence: CSAGPTNYGYTF. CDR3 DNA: TGCAGTGCCGGGCCCACTAACTATGGCTACACCTTC.

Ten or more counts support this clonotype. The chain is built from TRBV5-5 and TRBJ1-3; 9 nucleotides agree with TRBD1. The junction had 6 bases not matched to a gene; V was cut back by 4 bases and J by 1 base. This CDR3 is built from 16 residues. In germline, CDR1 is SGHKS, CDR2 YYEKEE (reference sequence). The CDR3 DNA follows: TGTGCCAGCAGCCCCGGGACAGGGTATTCTGGAAACACCATATATTTT. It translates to CASSPGTGYSGNTIYF.

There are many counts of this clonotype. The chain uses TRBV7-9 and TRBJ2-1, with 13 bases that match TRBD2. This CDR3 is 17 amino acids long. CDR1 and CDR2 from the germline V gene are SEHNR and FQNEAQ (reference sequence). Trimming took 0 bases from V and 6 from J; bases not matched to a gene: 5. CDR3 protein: CASSLAGGLAGINEQFF. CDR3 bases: TGTGCCAGCAGCTTAGCTGGGGGACTAGCGGGAATCAATGAGCAGTTCTTC.

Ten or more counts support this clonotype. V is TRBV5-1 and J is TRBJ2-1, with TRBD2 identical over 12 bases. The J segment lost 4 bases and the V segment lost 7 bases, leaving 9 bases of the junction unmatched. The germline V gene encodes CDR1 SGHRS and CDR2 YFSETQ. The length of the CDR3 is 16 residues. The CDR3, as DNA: TGCGCCAGCTCATTAAGGACTAGCGGGGTGTACAATGAGCAGTTCTTC. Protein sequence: CASSLRTSGVYNEQFF.

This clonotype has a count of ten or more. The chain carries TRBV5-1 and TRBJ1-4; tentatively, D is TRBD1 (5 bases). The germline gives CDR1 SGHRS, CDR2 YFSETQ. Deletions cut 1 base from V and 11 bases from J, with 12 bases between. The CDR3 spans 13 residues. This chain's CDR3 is CASSLSQEGKLFF. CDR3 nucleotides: TGCGCCAGCAGCTTGTCACAGGAAGGGAAACTGTTTTTT.

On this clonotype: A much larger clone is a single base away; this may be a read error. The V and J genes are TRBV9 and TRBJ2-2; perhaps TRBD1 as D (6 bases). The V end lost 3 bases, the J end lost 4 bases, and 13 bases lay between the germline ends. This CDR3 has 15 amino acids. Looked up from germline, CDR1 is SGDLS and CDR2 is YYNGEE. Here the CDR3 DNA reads TGTGCCAGCAGCGAGGGGGACGGGGCCACCGGGGAGCTGTTTTTT. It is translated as CASSEGDGATGELFF.

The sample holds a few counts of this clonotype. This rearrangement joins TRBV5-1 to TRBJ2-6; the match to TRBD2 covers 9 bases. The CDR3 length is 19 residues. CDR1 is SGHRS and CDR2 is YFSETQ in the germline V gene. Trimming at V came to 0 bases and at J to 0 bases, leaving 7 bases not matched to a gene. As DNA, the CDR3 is TGCGCCAGCAGCTTGGCGAGCGGGGGGCGTCCCTCTGGGGCCAACGTCCTGACTTTC. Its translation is CASSLASGGRPSGANVLTF.

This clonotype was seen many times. CDR3 DNA: TGCAGTGCTAGAGCATTCCGGGACAGGGGCGGCAATGAGCAGTTCTTC. Protein product: CSARAFRDRGGNEQFF. The rearrangement links TRBV20-1 to TRBJ2-1; 10 positions agree with TRBD1. The length of the CDR3 is 16 residues. V gave up 1 base and J gave up 6 bases; unmatched junction bases: 9. CDR1 is DFQATT and CDR2 is SNEGSKA in the germline V gene (reference sequence).

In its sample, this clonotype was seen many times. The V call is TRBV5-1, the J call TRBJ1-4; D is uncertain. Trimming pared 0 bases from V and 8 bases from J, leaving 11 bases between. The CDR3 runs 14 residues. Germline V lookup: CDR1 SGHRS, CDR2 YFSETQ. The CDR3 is CASSLASQQEKLFF. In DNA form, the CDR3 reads TGCGCCAGCAGCTTGGCCTCACAGCAAGAAAAACTGTTTTTT.

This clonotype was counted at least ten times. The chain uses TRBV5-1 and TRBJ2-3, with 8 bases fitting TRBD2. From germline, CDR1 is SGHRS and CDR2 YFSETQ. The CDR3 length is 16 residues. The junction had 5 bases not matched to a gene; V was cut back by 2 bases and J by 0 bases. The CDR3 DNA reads TGCGCCAGCAGCTTACTAGCGGTATCTAGCACAGATACGCAGTATTTT. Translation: CASSLLAVSSTDTQYF.